The clone carrying this T cell receptor (beta chain) was recorded many times. Its cognate antigen is unknown. The data are from a study of shared clonotypes between healthy human individuals. Study-wide findings and caveats: What rarefaction showed was incomplete sorted-subset sequencing despite large depth. The genetic and exposure-history diversity represented was limited by few donors.

V lost 4 bases and J lost 7, with 16 bases in between. This CDR3 is built from 14 residues. CDR1 is MNHEY and CDR2 is SMNVEV in the germline V gene (reference sequence). The deep-level immunoSEQ assay was used. The input for sorted-subset replicate PCRs was 200 to 250 ng DNA, 25,000 to 30,000 T cell genomes. Repertoires were generated with immunoSEQ multiplex PCR, while TCRdb's copy carries only in-frame clones and drops some. The repertoire holds roughly 680,000 clones, with about two thirds as singletons. The receptor was derived from a woman under 40 in good health. The V and J genes are TRBV27 and TRBJ1-2; D not certain. Sequenced input: memory CD4+ T cells sorted from blood. The subset is: CD45RA-negative fraction. The CDR3 spells CASSSITATSGYTF. The CDR3 DNA is TGTGCCAGCAGTTCCATCACTGCTACCTCTGGCTACACCTTC.